This T cell receptor (beta chain) was documented in a study of immune cell composition in non-small cell lung cancer (dated by TCRdb to 2016 to 2017). Concerning the study at large: To assign histologic subtype, which was mostly lung adenocarcinoma or squamous cell carcinoma, H&E was combined with p63, CK5, Napsin A and TTF-1 immunohistochemistry. Supplementary cohort #1 consisted of 9 to 11 lung adenocarcinoma cases with paired tumour/lung TCR-beta sequencing and with TIL populations generated to assess tumour reactivity. The subtype comparisons left out several tumour specimens with TCR-beta data because those specimens were rare histological subtypes. Adaptive Biotechnologies TCR-beta sequencing was carried out on around 35 paired NSCLC tumour and non-adjacent lung specimens, as well as on around 25 tumour-only specimens.

To note about this clone: It lacks a known antigen. No base quality values were provided; no much bigger clone lies one nucleotide off.

Normal lung samples came from the same patient and were non-adjacent lung tissue collected as far from the tumour as possible, with a minimum distance of 3 cm. Frozen aliquots of unsorted single-cell suspensions were used for genomic DNA extraction with the QIAamp DNA kit. Tissues were received within 2 hours of resection and processed immediately into single-cell suspensions. Tissue was mechanically dissociated and enzymatically digested with DNase I, collagenase I and hyaluronidase for approximately 31 minutes at 37 °C, then filtered and RBC-lysed. Paper-wide results and their limitations: Smoking pack-years did not significantly correlate with tumour TCR-beta clonality. The reactivity cohort was only approximately nine cases, and tumour-reactive clones were not shown to share sequences with the dominant in vivo tumour-associated clones. Across under 12 adenocarcinoma cases, TIL tumour reactivity correlated strongly with maximal tumour-associated clone frequency but not with overall clonality. Tumour-associated clones >0.5% were found in nearly half of NSCLC cases, namely in approximately 30% of adenocarcinomas versus 75% of squamous carcinomas.

A two-step multiplex PCR amplified TCR-beta CDR3 regions from genomic DNA, and the second step of the PCR added Illumina-compatible adaptors. TCR-beta immunosequencing was carried out on an Illumina platform through the commercial immunoSEQ service. The authors' analysis ran thus. Repertoires were described by productive clonality and by Top 10 Clones, which is the percentage of T-cell templates coming from the ten most frequent sequences. Productive clonality ranged from 0 to 1, with 1 indicating a monoclonal population. Tumour-associated clones were defined as sequences comprising at least 0.1% of tumour T-cell templates but absent from matched non-adjacent lung, identified via log10 scatter plots. Analyses were done in GraphPad Prism7 and R, with Student's t-tests for two-group comparisons, ANOVA for stages, and linear regression for relationships. What TCRdb holds here is the immuneACCESS table cut down to in-frame rearrangements. Part of the clones is not present; checked against another copy, under half of the missing clones reflect an unresolved V gene, and the others are unexplained. V and J calls and clone size follow that table, whereas D and trimming were derived from the DNA. The sample records approximately 1,800 clones, around 83% of which are singletons. The top ten hold roughly 22% of the sample.

V was cut back by 2 bases and J by 3 bases, leaving a gap of 12 bases between them. CDR3 length: 15 amino acids, cysteine to phenylalanine. CDR3 DNA is the only sequence kept; it has 45 bases, read in frame from the first base. Based on the germline V gene, the CDR1 and CDR2 sequences are SGHRS and YFSETQ. Sequences were obtained from non-adjacent lung tissue. This TCR was sampled from a human donor with non-small cell lung cancer. The rearranged chain carries TRBV5-1 and TRBJ1-5; D gene: possibly TRBD1, on 5 matching bases. The sequenced DNA: TGCGCCAGCAGCTTAAATGGGGCGAACAATCAGCCCCAGCATTTT. This sequence encodes CASSLNGANNQPQHF.